Shown below are 16 T cell receptor beta chains from a single sample sequenced in a study of T cells of healthy individuals. Each CDR3 protein gets one entry after TCRdb re-called the 5' RACE reads with MiXCR. Of roughly 76,000 distinct CDR3 sequences detected, 4% to 5.5% appear once; the ten largest clones hold around 8%. The receptors come from a female donor in good health.

This clonotype showed up many times. This rearrangement joins TRBV19 to TRBJ2-6; the D is unclear. Germline values: CDR1 LNHDA, CDR2 SQIVND (reference sequence). There are 18 residues in the CDR3. Deletions cut 4 bases from V and 0 bases from J, with 16 bases between. Here the CDR3 DNA reads TGTGCCAGTAGTACCGTCGGGCAGGCCTCCTCTGGGGCCAACGTCCTGACTTTC. Protein sequence: CASSTVGQASSGANVLTF.

This clonotype was counted at least ten times. This sequence joins TRBV6-5 and TRBJ2-3; D is uncertain. The V end was cut by 8 bases, the J end by 5 bases, with 8 bases between. The CDR3 is made up of 11 amino acids. Germline CDR1 reads MNHEY; CDR2 reads SVGAGI. CDR3 nucleotides: TGTGCCAGCCAGTTTCTAGATACGCAGTATTTT. Its translation is CASQFLDTQYF.

The genes are TRBV7-2 and TRBJ1-5; a possible D gene is TRBD1 (5 bases). V was trimmed by 7 bases and J by 6 bases, leaving 19 bases between them. Per the germline V gene, CDR1 is SGHTA and CDR2 is FQGNSA. The CDR3 sequence is 15 residues long. As DNA, the CDR3 is TGTGCCAGCACCTATTTGGCAGGGACGCCTCAGCCCCAGCATTTT. Translating gives CASTYLAGTPQPQHF.

The sample holds many counts of this clonotype. The chain employs TRBV29-1 and TRBJ2-1; tentatively, D is TRBD1 (6 bases). This CDR3 is 13 amino acids long. Trimming took off 4 bases at V and 9 bases at J, with 16 bases between the two ends. Germline CDR1 and CDR2: SQVTM and ANQGSEA. Here the CDR3 DNA reads TGCAGCGTTGGAGACAGGCCTCCGGGTGAGCAGTTCTTC. Protein sequence: CSVGDRPPGEQFF.

The table lists this clonotype with many counts. The rearrangement joins TRBV7-9 to TRBJ1-4, with D tentatively TRBD1 (5 bases). CDR1 and CDR2 from the germline V gene are SEHNR and FQNEAQ (reference sequence). This CDR3 has 16 residues. Trimming left V 4 bases short and J 7 bases short, with 19 bases between. The CDR3 DNA reads TGTGCCAGCAGCTCCCCCCGGGACGCAGGGTTTGAAAAACTGTTTTTT. This sequence encodes CASSSPRDAGFEKLFF.

This clonotype was seen a handful of times. The chain joins TRBV19 to TRBJ2-7; D perhaps matches TRBD1 (7 bases). The CDR3 contains 14 residues. From germline, CDR1 is LNHDA and CDR2 SQIVND (reference sequence). Trimming stripped 6 bases from V and 1 base from J, with 13 bases between. The CDR3 loop is CASRRDSASYEQYF. CDR3 sequence (DNA): TGTGCCAGTAGGCGGGACAGCGCTTCCTACGAGCAGTACTTC.

This clonotype was seen only a few times. This rearrangement joins TRBV3-2 to TRBJ2-3; TRBD2, as called in the table, went unchecked against the DNA. TRBV3-2 is a pseudogene. The CDR3 is made up of 17 amino acids. The CDR3 reads CASSQDLAGRYTDTQYF. CDR3 in DNA: TGTGCCAGCAGCCAAGATCTAGCGGGTAGATACACAGATACGCAGTATTTT.

This clonotype was observed many times. V gene TRBV29-1 combines with J gene TRBJ2-5; D might be TRBD2 (6 bases). Germline V gene lookup returns CDR1 SQVTM and CDR2 ANQGSEA. Trimming cost V 0 bases and J 2 bases, with 7 bases left between them. This CDR3 is 13 amino acids long. The CDR3 loop is CSVEETRQETQYF. The CDR3 DNA reads as TGCAGCGTTGAAGAGACTAGGCAAGAGACCCAGTACTTC.

This clonotype was observed many times. The chain carries TRBV28 and TRBJ1-1; TRBD1 matches at 10 bases. Germline CDR1 and CDR2: MDHEN and SYDVKM. The CDR3 contains 15 residues. V was pared by 6 bases and J by 7 bases, with 11 bases of the junction left unmatched. The CDR3 is CASSPHDRGPLEAFF. DNA for the CDR3: TGTGCCAGCAGCCCTCATGACAGGGGGCCTCTTGAAGCTTTCTTT.

This clonotype has more than one count but fewer than ten. One end of the junction fails to match germline, which may point to a read error. The V gene is TRBV7-7, the J gene TRBJ2-3, with TRBD1 matching over 9 bases. CDR3 length: 15 amino acids. Germline lookup yields CDR1 SSHAT and CDR2 FNYEAQ (reference sequence). The DNA for the CDR3 is TGTGCTAGCAGCTTAGGGACAGGGTCGACAGATACGCAGTATTTT. Protein product: CASSLGTGSTDTQYF.

This clonotype has a handful of counts. The rearrangement joins TRBV7-2 to TRBJ2-1, with 11 bases aligning to TRBD2. The CDR3 loop spans 16 amino acids. The V gene end was trimmed by 5 bases and the J gene end by 7 bases; junction bases not matched to a gene: 10. Looked up from germline, CDR1 is SGHTA and CDR2 is FQGNSA. CDR3 bases: TGTGCCAGCAGCGCACAGGCACTAGCGGGAGTGAATGAGCAGTTCTTC. Translation: CASSAQALAGVNEQFF.

The chain recombines TRBV19 with TRBJ1-2, with no clear D. CDR1 LNHDA and CDR2 SQIVND come from the germline V gene (reference sequence). The CDR3 totals 13 residues. V was cut by 3 bases and J by 4 bases, with 9 bases left in between. In DNA, the CDR3 is TGTGCCAGTAGTATCTCTCGTGGCTATGGCTACACCTTC. Translated: CASSISRGYGYTF.

This clonotype was found many times. The junction does not match germline at one end; this may be a read error. The V and J genes are TRBV20-1 and TRBJ2-1, with D uncertain. This CDR3 contains 15 residues. Germline V gives CDR1 DFQATT, CDR2 SNEGSKA (reference sequence). This CDR3 is CSARDALIPEREQFF. In DNA, the CDR3 is TGCAGTGCTCGAGACGCTTTAATCCCCGAGAGGGAGCAGTTCTTC.

This clonotype was picked up many times. The CDR3 reads CASSPGLNTEAFF. As DNA, the CDR3 is TGTGCCAGCTCACCGGGGCTGAACACTGAAGCTTTCTTT. V usage is TRBV18 and J usage is TRBJ1-1, with D maybe TRBD1 (5 bases). With 3 bases removed from V and 0 bases from J, the gap between germline ends came to 5 bases. CDR3 length equals 13 residues. Per germline, CDR1 KGHSH and CDR2 LQKENI.

This clonotype has at least ten counts. This chain connects TRBV6-2 or TRBV6-3 to TRBJ1-4; TRBD1 agrees at 7 bases. V lost 5 bases and J lost 3; bases outside the gene matches: 6. The CDR3 extends over 15 amino acids. CDR1 is MNHEY and CDR2 is SVGEGT in the germline V gene. The CDR3 coding sequence is TGTGCCAGCAGTCGGGCCGGGACAGCTAATGAAAAACTGTTTTTT. Translating it yields CASSRAGTANEKLFF.

This clonotype has more than one count but fewer than ten. V and J are TRBV7-8 and TRBJ1-2; unclear D gene. The CDR3 runs to 15 residues. Germline CDR1 is SGHVS and CDR2 is FQNEAQ. V lost 4 bases, J lost 3 bases, and 15 bases lay in between. The DNA of the CDR3 is TGTGCCAGCAGCTACTACCAGGACGGGGACTATGGCTACACCTTC. Protein: CASSYYQDGDYGYTF.